Shown below are 22 T cell receptor beta chains from a single sample sequenced in a study of cytomegalovirus exposure and HLA in healthy donors (TCRdb year 2017). Receptors were amplified or captured by the immunoSEQ multiplex PCR assay. A mixture of 60 forward primers for TCR Vbeta segments and 13 reverse primers for TCR Jbeta segments was used in the multiplex PCR. TCRdb mirrors the immuneACCESS table, restricted to in-frame sequences. Some clones are absent from its copies; in checked studies, under half trace to an unresolved V gene, and the reason for the others is unknown. The data table for this sample lists tens of thousands of clones. Roughly 2.6% of the sample belongs to the ten largest clones. Sequenced sample: PBMCs. These receptors all come from a man in his forties in good health and CMV-seronegative.

This chain connects TRBV30 to TRBJ2-1; 10 nucleotides align to TRBD1. The CDR3 sequence is 15 residues long. Unmatched junction bases numbered 7, after V lost 4 bases and J lost 4 bases. The germline V gene has CDR1 GTSNPN and CDR2 SVGIG (reference sequence). The CDR3 sequence is CAWTTGTGAYNEQFF. For the CDR3, the DNA is TGTGCCTGGACCACCGGGACAGGGGCTTACAATGAGCAGTTCTTC.

This chain connects TRBV9 to TRBJ2-3; 9 bases map to TRBD1. The ends lost 3 bases at V and 3 bases at J; junction bases unmatched: 5. Germline loops: CDR1 SGDLS, CDR2 YYNGEE. The CDR3 runs to 15 residues. In nucleotides, the CDR3 is TGTGCCAGCAGCGCTGGGACAGGGAGGACAGATACGCAGTATTTT. Its translation: CASSAGTGRTDTQYF.

Here the CDR3 DNA reads TGTGCCAGCAGCTCACAGGAGCAGTACTTC. This sequence encodes CASSSQEQYF. The rearrangement uses TRBV28 and TRBJ2-7; D unresolved. The V and J ends lost 6 bases and 7 bases respectively, with 7 bases between them. This CDR3 spans 10 amino acids. Germline values: CDR1 MDHEN, CDR2 SYDVKM.

V gene TRBV5-1 combines with J gene TRBJ2-3; 10 bases line up with TRBD2. J was trimmed by 5 bases and V by 0 bases; bases with no gene match: 3. Per the germline V gene, CDR1 is SGHRS and CDR2 is YFSETQ. The CDR3 is 15 amino acids. CDR3 sequence: CASSLERGGLDTQYF. CDR3 sequence (DNA): TGCGCCAGCAGCTTGGAGCGGGGGGGCCTAGATACGCAGTATTTT.

This rearrangement joins TRBV6-5 to TRBJ2-1; TRBD2 aligns across 8 bases. V shed 8 bases and J 2 bases; nucleotides not matched to a gene: 5. In germline, CDR1 is MNHEY, CDR2 SVGAGI. CDR3 length equals 14 residues. CDR3 coding DNA: TGTGCCAGCTCCGCGGGGGGCCCCTACAATGAGCAGTTCTTC. It is translated as CASSAGGPYNEQFF.

The gene calls are TRBV6-4 and TRBJ2-1, with a weak D call TRBD2 (5 bases). CDR1 and CDR2 from the germline V gene are MRHNA and SNTAGT. With 0 bases removed from V and 7 bases from J, the gap between germline ends came to 10 bases. The length of the CDR3 is 14 residues. CDR3 nucleotides: TGTGCCAGCAGTGACTCGACTAACGCGAATGAGCAGTTCTTC. Its protein is CASSDSTNANEQFF.

The rearrangement links TRBV6-1 to TRBJ2-2; 8 nucleotides align to TRBD2. The germline gives CDR1 MNHNS, CDR2 SASEGT. This CDR3 region has 13 residues. J gave up 6 bases and V 11 bases, and 8 bases lay outside the gene matches. The CDR3 nucleotides read TGTGCCGCCCACCGGGGGGGCTCCGGGGAGCTGTTTTTT. Amino acids: CAAHRGGSGELFF.

This sequence joins TRBV27 and TRBJ2-7; the D is unclear. Deletions cut 5 bases from V and 1 base from J, with 12 bases between. The CDR3 contains 14 residues. Germline V lookup: CDR1 MNHEY, CDR2 SMNVEV (reference sequence). Here the CDR3 reads CASSEIDNSYEQYF. For the CDR3, the DNA is TGTGCCAGCAGTGAAATTGACAATTCCTACGAGCAGTACTTC.

The chain links TRBV5-3 to TRBJ1-1; no reliable D call. TRBV5-3 has ORF status, its function being uncertain. The CDR3 extends over 15 amino acids. V lost 0 bases and J 0 bases, leaving 9 bases between the germline ends. This CDR3 reads CARSLESLMNTEAFF. DNA for the CDR3: TGTGCCAGAAGCTTGGAGAGTCTAATGAACACTGAAGCTTTCTTT.

The V and J genes are TRBV10-3 and TRBJ1-5; D possibly corresponds to TRBD1 (5 bases). V gave up 5 bases and J gave up 9 bases, with 14 bases separating them. The V gene's germline CDR1 is ENHRY and CDR2 SYGVKD. This CDR3 spans 13 amino acids. This CDR3 reads CAISKDNSPPQHF. The CDR3 bases are TGTGCCATCAGTAAGGACAACTCACCGCCCCAGCATTTT.

The genes are TRBV10-3 and TRBJ2-6, with 9 bases fitting TRBD1. This CDR3 contains 15 residues. Trimming took 6 bases from V and 0 from J; bases not matched to a gene: 0. Germline CDR1 is ENHRY and CDR2 is SYGVKD. This CDR3 is CAIRTGGSGANVLTF. The CDR3 DNA reads as TGTGCCATCAGGACAGGGGGCTCTGGGGCCAACGTCCTGACTTTC.

The genes are TRBV30 and TRBJ2-2, with D tentatively TRBD2 (7 bases). This CDR3 is 18 amino acids long. V lost 8 bases to trimming and J lost 6 bases, with 31 bases between them. Germline CDR1 GTSNPN, CDR2 SVGIG (reference sequence). CDR3 DNA: TGTGCCGGGACACCGGGACGGGGGGTTTACGGTGGGCCCGGGGAGCTGTTTTTT. It translates to CAGTPGRGVYGGPGELFF. Drawing the rest from reference TRBV30 and TRBJ2-2, the complete variable domain is SQTIHQWPATLVQPVGSPLSLECTVEGTSNPNLYWYRQAAGRGLQLLFYSVGIGQISSEVPQNLSASRPQDRQFILSSKKLLLSDSGFYLCAGTPGRGVYGGPGELFFGEGSRLTVL.

CDR3 sequence reads: CASSLLFETQYF. In DNA, the CDR3 is TGCGCCAGCAGCTTGCTATTTGAGACCCAGTACTTC. This chain links TRBV5-1 with TRBJ2-5; D not certain. V lost 1 base and J 5 bases, leaving 6 bases between the germline ends. Germline CDR1 SGHRS, CDR2 YFSETQ. The CDR3 is 12 residues long.

This chain links TRBV2 with TRBJ1-2; TRBD1 is a possible D gene (5 bases). Germline V gene sequence: CDR1 SNHLY, CDR2 FYNNEI. The germline V and J ends were trimmed by 1 base and 4 bases, with 10 bases remaining between them. This CDR3 has 14 residues. CDR3 nucleotide sequence: TGTGCCAGCAGTGAAGAGGGTCAGGGCTATGGCTACACCTTC. Residues: CASSEEGQGYGYTF.

This rearrangement joins TRBV10-2 to TRBJ2-1; weak D call: TRBD2 (6 bases). CDR1 and CDR2 (germline): WSHSY, SAAADI. This CDR3 is built from 15 residues. The V end was cut by 5 bases, the J end by 6 bases, with 17 bases between. The CDR3 loop reads CASSLGPGVGNEQFF. CDR3 in DNA: TGCGCCAGCAGTCTGGGACCGGGAGTAGGCAATGAGCAGTTCTTC.

This chain uses TRBV5-6 with TRBJ2-5; D may be TRBD2 (5 bases). The CDR3 totals 14 residues. Looked up from germline, CDR1 is SGHDT and CDR2 is YYEEEE. Trimming removed 3 bases from V and 1 base from J, with 10 bases in between. CDR3: CASSSSAGQETQYF. The CDR3 DNA reads as TGTGCCAGCAGCTCCTCTGCGGGCCAAGAGACCCAGTACTTC.

V usage is TRBV11-2 and J usage is TRBJ2-1; D may be TRBD2 (5 bases). Between the trimmed V and J ends, which lost 0 bases and 11 bases, there was a span of 14 bases. The CDR3 is 14 amino acids. Germline CDR1 is SGHAT and CDR2 is FQNNGV. CDR3: CASSLDPEAGKQFF. Here the CDR3 DNA reads TGTGCCAGCAGCTTAGATCCGGAGGCCGGGAAGCAGTTCTTC.

V usage is TRBV5-1 and J usage is TRBJ1-2; TRBD1 matches at 9 bases. Trimming took 0 bases from V and 4 from J; bases not matched to a gene: 1. Germline CDR1 and CDR2: SGHRS and YFSETQ. CDR3 length: 14 amino acids. The CDR3, as DNA: TGCGCCAGCAGCTTGGGGGACAGGGCCTATGGCTACACCTTC. Translated, it gives CASSLGDRAYGYTF.

The chain combines TRBV5-6 with TRBJ1-4; D remains ambiguous. Trimming cost V 0 bases and J 2 bases, with 11 bases left between them. Germline CDR1 is SGHDT and CDR2 is YYEEEE. CDR3 size: 16 residues. The chain's CDR3 is CASSLGQYSTNEKLFF. The CDR3 bases are TGTGCCAGCAGCTTGGGTCAATACAGTACTAATGAAAAACTGTTTTTT.

J is TRBJ2-5 and V is TRBV25-1; D perhaps matches TRBD2 (6 bases). The CDR3 extends over 14 amino acids. CDR1 is MGHDK and CDR2 is SYGVNS in the germline V gene. Trimming pared 1 base from V and 5 bases from J, leaving 11 bases between. The CDR3 spells CASSESGSRETQYF. Written as DNA, the CDR3 is TGTGCCAGCAGTGAATCCGGGAGTAGGGAGACCCAGTACTTC.

CDR3 DNA sequence: TGTGCCAGCAGACAGGGGATTCAATCGGGGGCTGAAGCTTTCTTT. Translated, it gives CASRQGIQSGAEAFF. The chain recombines TRBV27 with TRBJ1-1, with 7 bases that match TRBD1. Unmatched junction bases numbered 13, after V lost 6 bases and J lost 6 bases. Germline values: CDR1 MNHEY, CDR2 SMNVEV (reference sequence). The CDR3 is 15 amino acids.

The gene calls are TRBV5-1 and TRBJ2-3; 8 bases match TRBD2. The germline V gene encodes CDR1 SGHRS and CDR2 YFSETQ. The CDR3 sequence is 14 residues long. Trimming removed 4 bases from V and 3 bases from J; junction bases left unmatched: 4. As DNA, the CDR3 is TGCGCCAGCAGCCCGGGGGGGCCAACAGATACGCAGTATTTT. It codes for CASSPGGPTDTQYF.